This TCR beta chain was captured in a study of early T cells in non-severe SARS-CoV-2 infection. Study-wide context: The chains were unpaired, and the sequenced material was bulk RNA from unsorted whole blood.

This CDR3 is 14 amino acids long. Germline-derived CDR1 and CDR2 are MNHNS and SASEGT. Trimming took off 2 bases at V and 4 bases at J, with 8 bases between the two ends. This clonotype was seen ten or more times. Molecules of cDNA were individually given unique molecular identifiers that were attached to them. In TCRdb, the 5' RACE reads were re-called with MiXCR into one record per CDR3 protein. The sample consists of tens of thousands of distinct CDR3 sequences, approximately 10% of them appearing once. Sequenced: whole blood. The sequence was obtained from an adult who was a healthcare worker with PCR-confirmed SARS-CoV-2 infection or an uninfected control (not recorded which). The J gene is TRBJ2-2, the V gene TRBV6-1; D is unclear. The CDR3: CASSELAATGELFF. CDR3 DNA sequence: TGTGCCAGCAGTGAACTGGCAGCCACCGGGGAGCTGTTTTTT.